One sample yielded the 5 T cell receptor beta chains listed below, sequenced in a study of T cells after yellow fever vaccination (dated by TCRdb to the late 2010s). The library was obtained by 5' RACE. The reads were generated on an Illumina HiSeq 2500. Starting from the raw public reads, TCRdb applied fastp trimming at Q25, assembled clones with MiXCR and retained in-frame beta chains. Duplicate CDR3 protein sequences are folded into a single record with the most common DNA and genes. The sample table holds about 350,000 distinct CDR3 sequences, of which 11% were seen once. Jointly, the top ten make up more than 15% of the sample. The treatment or condition label of this sample denotes: live attenuated yellow fever vaccine strain. Sequences were derived from PBMCs, sampled on the day of the first yellow fever vaccination. The receptors were gathered from a man aged 18 to 30 who received the YFV17D yellow fever vaccine.

This clonotype showed up just a few times. This sequence joins TRBV30 and TRBJ1-6; D gene uncertain. The CDR3 extends over 15 amino acids. V gave up 2 bases and J gave up 7 bases, with 15 bases separating them. The germline CDR1 and CDR2 sequences are GTSNPN and SVGIG (reference sequence). The CDR3 spells CAWSKMVTANSPLHF. The CDR3 DNA follows: TGTGCCTGGAGTAAGATGGTCACTGCGAATTCACCCCTCCACTTT.

This clonotype appeared a few times. The rearrangement joins TRBV4-1 to TRBJ2-5, with 7 positions matching TRBD2. CDR3 size: 17 residues. Trimming took 1 base from V and 5 from J; bases not matched to a gene: 13. CDR1 MGHRA and CDR2 YSYEKL come from the germline V gene. CDR3 coding DNA: TGCGCCAGCAGCCAAGCCCTAAACGGGGGGTCCGGGGAGACCCAGTACTTC. This gives the protein CASSQALNGGSGETQYF.

This rearrangement joins TRBV5-4 to TRBJ2-1; unclear D gene. The CDR3 runs 15 residues. V lost 4 bases and J 2 bases, leaving 13 bases between the germline ends. CDR1 SGHNT and CDR2 YYREEE come from the germline V gene (reference sequence). CDR3 sequence: CASSLLSSTYNEQFF. CDR3 sequence (DNA): TGTGCCAGCAGCCTTTTGTCGTCGACCTACAATGAGCAGTTCTTC.

At least ten counts were recorded for this clonotype. Here the CDR3 DNA reads TGTGCCAGCAGTTCGACAGGTTCCTATGGCTACACCTTC. Its protein product is CASSSTGSYGYTF. The chain employs TRBV12-3 or TRBV12-4 and TRBJ1-2; TRBD1 might be the D (6 bases). The CDR3 contains 13 residues. V dropped 4 bases and J dropped 4 bases, with 10 bases sitting between them.

A few counts support this clonotype. The V call is TRBV3-1, the J call TRBJ2-5; the D gene is possibly TRBD2 (6 bases). The V end was cut by 4 bases, the J end by 5 bases, with 17 bases between. In germline, CDR1 is LGHDT, CDR2 YNNKEL (reference sequence). This CDR3 spans 15 amino acids. Here the CDR3 reads CASSPRGLGRETQYF. In DNA, the CDR3 is TGTGCCAGCAGCCCCCGGGGGTTGGGGAGGGAGACCCAGTACTTC.